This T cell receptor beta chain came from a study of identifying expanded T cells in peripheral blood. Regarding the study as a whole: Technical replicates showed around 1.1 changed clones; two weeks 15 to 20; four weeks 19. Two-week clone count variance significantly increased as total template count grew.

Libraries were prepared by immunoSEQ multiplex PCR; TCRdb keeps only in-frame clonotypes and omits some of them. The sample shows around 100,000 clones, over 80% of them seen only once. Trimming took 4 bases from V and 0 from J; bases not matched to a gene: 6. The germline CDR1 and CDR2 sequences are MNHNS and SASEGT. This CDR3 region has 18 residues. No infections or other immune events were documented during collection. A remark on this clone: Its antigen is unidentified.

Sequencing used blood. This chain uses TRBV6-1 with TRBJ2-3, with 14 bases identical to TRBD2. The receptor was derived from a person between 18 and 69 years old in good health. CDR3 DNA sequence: TGTGCCAGCAGTGCCGGGACTAGCGGGAGAGGTAGCACAGATACGCAGTATTTT. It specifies CASSAGTSGRGSTDTQYF.